Listed below are T cell receptor beta chains from one sample, sequenced in a study of identical twins. One entry per CDR3 protein results from TCRdb running MiXCR on the 5' RACE reads. The sample yields some 570,000 distinct CDR3 sequences, approximately 20% seen once. These records were also assigned to another study, of yellow fever vaccine responses in identical twins.

Sequencing was carried out using CD4+ T cells sorted from blood. The receptors shown here come from a young woman in good health. Both conserved end residues are part of each CDR3. The D gene is left open where the match is weak. Where a row states a size, it is once, few, many or the class of an expanded clone; other rows omit it.

V gene	J gene	D gene	clone size	CDR3 protein	CDR3 DNA
TRBV12-3/TRBV12-4	TRBJ2-1	NA	NA	CASSPPGLPGFF	TGTGCCAGCAGCCCCCCCGGTTTACCAGGGTTCTTC
TRBV29-1	TRBJ1-4	NA	many	CSVGASGAVNEKLFF	TGCAGCGTTGGGGCCTCGGGGGCGGTTAATGAAAAACTGTTTTTT
TRBV28	TRBJ2-2	TRBD2	NA	CASRVIAGEGAGELFF	TGTGCCAGCAGAGTAATAGCGGGAGAAGGGGCCGGGGAGCTGTTTTTT
TRBV4-1	TRBJ2-5	NA	NA	CASSQDRDTPNLF	TGCGCCAGCAGCCAAGATCGGGACACCCCGAATTTATTC
TRBV7-9	TRBJ2-1	NA	NA	CASSEEMGKPFF	TGTGCCAGCAGCGAGGAAATGGGCAAACCGTTCTTC
TRBV13	TRBJ2-3	TRBD2	few	CASSFKRERSTDTQYF	TGTGCCAGCAGCTTCAAGCGGGAGCGAAGCACAGATACGCAGTATTTT
TRBV5-1	TRBJ2-2	NA	few	CASSDDLARLNTGELFF	TGCGCCAGCAGCGATGATCTAGCCAGATTAAACACCGGGGAGCTGTTTTTT
TRBV12-3/TRBV12-4	TRBJ2-2	NA	NA	CASRARGGMSTGELFF	TGTGCCAGCAGGGCGAGGGGGGGGATGAGCACCGGGGAGCTGTTTTTT
TRBV4-1	TRBJ1-4	NA	few	CASSQVGVGSEKLFF	TGCGCCAGCAGCCAAGTTGGGGTAGGGTCTGAAAAACTGTTTTTT
TRBV4-1	TRBJ2-1	NA	few	CASRRWPEDRNEQFF	TGCGCCAGCAGGCGTTGGCCAGAGGATAGAAATGAGCAGTTCTTC
TRBV7-9	TRBJ2-7	TRBD2	NA	CASSLARAGGSEQYF	TGTGCCAGCAGCTTAGCGCGGGCGGGAGGTTCCGAGCAGTACTTC
TRBV20-1	TRBJ1-5	NA	few	CSARGAGNQPQHF	TGCAGTGCTAGAGGGGCGGGCAATCAGCCCCAGCATTTT
TRBV10-3	TRBJ2-7	TRBD2	few	CAFGTSAYEQYF	TGTGCCTTCGGGACTAGCGCCTACGAGCAGTACTTC
TRBV9	TRBJ2-1	TRBD2	NA	CASSVMGLAGFYNEQFF	TGTGCCAGCAGCGTAATGGGGCTAGCGGGGTTTTACAATGAGCAGTTCTTC
TRBV5-1	TRBJ2-2	NA	few	CASSLVLLRSGELFF	TGCGCCAGCAGCTTGGTACTACTCCGTTCCGGGGAGCTGTTTTTT
TRBV12-3/TRBV12-4	TRBJ2-2	NA	many	CASSYRGYAGELFF	TGTGCCAGCAGTTATAGGGGGTACGCCGGGGAGCTGTTTTTT
TRBV12-3/TRBV12-4	TRBJ2-7	TRBD2	NA	CASSPLGGLAGGNNEQYF	TGTGCCAGCAGCCCGTTGGGCGGTCTAGCGGGAGGAAACAACGAGCAGTACTTC
TRBV20-1	TRBJ2-3	TRBD2	NA	CSATTFAGVGTDTQYF	TGCAGTGCTACAACCTTTGCGGGAGTGGGCACAGATACGCAGTATTTT
TRBV29-1	TRBJ2-1	TRBD2	NA	CSVEDRPSWTSGRAHSSYNEQFF	TGCAGCGTTGAAGATCGGCCATCTTGGACTAGCGGGAGGGCTCATAGCTCCTACAATGAGCAGTTCTTC
TRBV7-2	TRBJ2-1	TRBD2	NA	CASSLASGGDYNEQIF	TGTGCCAGCAGCTTAGCTAGCGGGGGGGACTACAATGAGCAGATCTTC
TRBV24-1	TRBJ1-1	TRBD1	few	CATSSGTGPYTEAFF	TGTGCCACCAGTAGTGGGACAGGGCCTTATACTGAAGCTTTCTTT
TRBV29-1	TRBJ2-3	NA	NA	CSAGTPDTQYF	TGCAGCGCAGGAACCCCAGATACGCAGTATTTT
TRBV6-5	TRBJ1-6	NA	NA	CASSYTRDGNSPLHF	TGTGCCAGCAGTTACACACGGGACGGTAATTCACCCCTCCACTTT
TRBV4-2	TRBJ2-1	NA	NA	CASSQDPGGTYNEQFF	TGTGCCAGCAGCCAAGACCCGGGGGGCACCTACAATGAGCAGTTCTTC
TRBV18	TRBJ2-2	TRBD2	NA	CASPPGGTNTGELFF	TGTGCCAGCCCCCCGGGGGGGACGAACACCGGGGAGCTGTTTTTT
TRBV28	TRBJ2-2	TRBD1	NA	CASSPHRGRDGELFF	TGTGCCAGCAGTCCCCACAGGGGGCGTGACGGGGAGCTGTTTTTT
TRBV20-1	TRBJ2-1	NA	few	CSARTGKKGNNEQFF	TGCAGTGCTAGGACGGGGAAAAAAGGGAACAATGAGCAGTTCTTC
TRBV12-3/TRBV12-4	TRBJ2-1	TRBD2	NA	CASSLWTSGYLSYNEQFF	TGTGCCAGCAGTTTATGGACTAGCGGCTATCTCTCCTACAATGAGCAGTTCTTC
TRBV18	TRBJ2-1	NA	NA	CASSPGWAGVRNEQFF	TGTGCCAGCTCACCAGGGTGGGCAGGGGTACGCAATGAGCAGTTCTTC
TRBV12-5	TRBJ1-1	NA	NA	CASGSPQEGGNTEAFF	TGTGCTAGTGGTTCCCCCCAGGAGGGGGGGAACACTGAAGCTTTCTTT
TRBV24-1	TRBJ2-2	NA	few	CATKVGSNTGELFF	TGTGCCACCAAAGTTGGGTCGAACACCGGGGAGCTGTTTTTT
TRBV6-1	TRBJ1-4	TRBD1	NA	CASSRDRANEKLFF	TGTGCCAGCAGCAGGGACAGGGCGAATGAAAAACTGTTTTTT
TRBV21-1	TRBJ2-3	NA	NA	CASSKGGTSGGTDTQYF	TGTGCCAGCAGCAAAGGAGGTACTAGCGGGGGCACAGATACGCAGTATTTT
TRBV3-1	TRBJ1-1	NA	few	CASSQDKRGRTEAFF	TGTGCCAGCAGCCAAGATAAAAGGGGCCGAACTGAAGCTTTCTTT
TRBV3-1	TRBJ2-4	TRBD2	few	CASSQDRPTDTSERNIQYF	TGTGCCAGCAGCCAAGATCGACCGACTGACACTAGCGAACGAAACATTCAGTACTTC
TRBV10-1	TRBJ2-1	NA	NA	CASSEVYDGGEQFF	TGCGCCAGCAGTGAGGTCTACGATGGCGGTGAGCAGTTCTTC